This TCR beta chain was identified in a study of identical twins (dated by TCRdb to 2016 to 2017). Regarding the study in general: To test whether fetal clonotypes persist, this study deep-sequenced TCR alpha and beta repertoires from monozygotic twins, from unrelated adults of various ages, and from cord blood. To rule out contamination, replicate twin experiments were performed at different times with different library preparation protocols.

This clonotype came up many times. The antigen this receptor binds is unknown. Qualities for individual bases were not recorded, and no much larger clone is one base off. Only healthy Caucasian donors were included. Miltenyi CD45RO+ enrichment and human naive T-cell isolation kits were used to isolate memory (CD45RO+) and naive T cells from PBMC. Library construction relied on 5' RACE. The listed sequencing device is Illumina HiSeq 2000. Template switching added a universal primer binding site, and the final cDNA carried a unique molecular identifier that allowed TCR cDNA molecules to be counted accurately. Specific primers in the conserved constant-segment region were used to synthesize first-strand cDNA for the TCR alpha and beta chains. To control for contamination, every cDNA library was double barcoded, receiving both a SMART-Mk sample barcode and Illumina barcodes. Two successive PCR steps introduced TruSeq adapter sequences along with Illumina sample barcodes. The TCR alpha and beta cDNA libraries were sequenced on the Illumina HiSeq platform using custom primers. The paper's processing steps were these. MiGEC processed the raw reads to extract unique molecular identifiers, while MiXCR was used to determine the CDR3 positions. Recombination models were inferred per individual with the repgenHMM and IGoR tools using an EM algorithm. The analysis of shared clonotypes was done with the tcR package in R, with sharing normalized by the product of cloneset sizes. To study raw recombination without the effects of thymic and clonal selection, out-of-frame nonproductive sequences were analyzed. Starting from the raw public reads, TCRdb applied fastp trimming at Q25, assembled clones with MiXCR and retained in-frame beta chains. Rows are unified per CDR3 protein, each entry keeping the most common DNA and genes. In this record, the V and J calls reflect TCRdb's handling and not the investigators' own analysis. Here the sample has around 230,000 distinct CDR3 sequences; about a tenth occur a single time. The biggest ten clones account for 5% to 6% of the sample.

General conclusions and limits of the study: In monozygotic twins, out-of-frame TCR alpha sharing was systematically underestimated by recombination models, although the models agreed with sharing between unrelated individuals. Abundant cord blood beta clonotypes carried fewer insertions; young adult naive repertoires showed a weaker similar trend, while memory repertoires showed none. A weaker excess of twin sharing was found in beta out-of-frame sequences because the signal-to-noise ratio was lowered by fewer shared sequences. Because the same donors could not be followed over many years, the conclusions depended on cross-sectional statistical analysis. Zero-insertion analyses could be partly confounded by invariant T cells such as MAIT and iNKT, although diverse VJ usage argued against such confounding for most clonotypes. Out-of-frame TCR alpha sequences shared between twins showed an excess of low generation-probability sequences compared with coincidental sharing between unrelated individuals.

Measured from the cysteine to the phenylalanine, the CDR3 is 18 residues long. The only DNA kept is the CDR3, 54 bases in frame from the first base. From V the trimming removes 3 bases and from J it removes 6 bases, while the gene matches leave 15 bases of the junction unaccounted for. From the germline V gene, CDR1 is SGHDN and CDR2 is FVKESK. The receptor was isolated from a woman aged 18-35 years in good health. The chain uses TRBV14 and TRBJ2-4, with 9 central nucleotides matching TRBD2. The specimen sequenced was memory (CD45RO+) T cells sorted from blood. The cell subset or site label corresponds to: CD45RO+ enriched T cells. Here is the DNA: TGTGCCAGCAGCCATCTCTCATGGAGCGGGGGGCACGGAAACATTCAGTACTTC. This yields the protein CASSHLSWSGGHGNIQYF.